This T cell receptor beta chain originates from a study of post-analysis software for immune sequencing data (dated by TCRdb to about 2015). For the wider study: The recorded disease courses included relapsing-remitting, secondary progressive and progressive-relapsing multiple sclerosis, and some patients had no subtype annotation. Patient repertoires were compared against 10 to 12 previously published healthy control repertoires from donors aged 6 to 25 years. A subset of samples was prepared in parallel using single-end sample barcoding, then pooled and co-amplified after Illumina adapter ligation. Study-wide findings and limitations: Direct clustering with F measure showed strong co-clustering of samples prepared in the same batch, prompting a batch-effect correction. The control group was slightly older than the multiple sclerosis patient group. Significantly higher frequencies in patients than in controls were found for several TRBV segments, including TRBV5-6, TRBV5-1 and TRBV20-1. Compared with controls, multiple sclerosis patients had significantly lower normalized Chao1 diversity, a finding suggesting substantial peripheral T-cell clonal expansion.

To demonstrate the VDJtools post-analysis software, TCR beta repertoires were profiled from the peripheral blood of 10 to 15 young patients with multiple sclerosis. The patients with multiple sclerosis were children and adolescents between roughly 6 and 16 years of age. Receptors were amplified or captured by PCR. These reads were obtained on an Illumina HiSeq 2500. To reduce PCR and sequencing biases, unique molecular identifiers were incorporated into the TCR beta cDNA libraries. Roughly 500,000 cDNA molecules were obtained per 1 to 10 million input T cells, so each molecule approximated one T cell. The patient libraries were prepared and sequenced using the same protocol as the earlier healthy control dataset. Samples belonging to the same batch were prepared together, multiplexed and sequenced on a shared HiSeq lane. The original pipeline was this. MIGEC handled the raw barcoded reads, throwing out single-read molecular identifier groups before consensus assembly and CDR3 extraction. VDJtools was used for post-analysis of the clonotype tables, with diversity normalized by down-sampling every dataset to the smallest sample size. In repertoire overlap clustering, CDR3 amino acid sequences, but not nucleotide sequences, were matched to correct batch-related cross-sample contamination. Clones were called with MiXCR by TCRdb after fastp trimmed the public reads at Q25, and only in-frame beta chains were retained. Identical CDR3 proteins give one entry, which carries the most common genes and DNA. These V and J calls rely on TCRdb rather than the paper's analysis. The sample contains about 820,000 distinct CDR3 sequences, about 57% of them found a single time. 4.6% of the sample belongs to the ten largest clones.

The CDR3, from cysteine to phenylalanine, totals 14 residues. Only CDR3 DNA is held: 42 bases, read in frame from base 1. CDR1 is given as DFQATT and CDR2 as SNEGSKA, both from the germline V gene (reference sequence). After removal of 6 bases from V and 5 bases from J, the junction retains 11 bases not matched to a gene. As for this clonotype: Its binding antigen is unknown. It has no much larger one-base neighbor in the sample; base qualities were not kept.

The V gene is TRBV20-1 and the J gene is TRBJ2-3; the central 7 bases match TRBD2. Source material: blood. The sequence came from a girl aged 10-17 years with multiple sclerosis. In nucleotides, the sequence is TGCAGTGCCCTGCTAGGCGGGAGCTTAGATACGCAGTATTTT. The resulting protein is CSALLGGSLDTQYF.